The 23 T cell receptor beta chains presented below share a single source sample, sequenced in a study of beta chain features in type 1 diabetes. Whole-study findings and limits: In all four CD4+ subsets, TCRB CDR3 length was significantly, moderately reduced in type 1 diabetes.

The isolated RNA, all of it, was reverse transcribed, so expressed TCRB transcripts were what got sequenced. Profiling relied on immunoSEQ multiplex PCR, and the TCRdb table lists in-frame clones only, not all of them. The data contain more than 300,000 clones, around 12% of them singletons. No antigen has been identified for these receptors. What was sequenced was naive CD4+ T cells from blood. The receptors derive from a woman aged 18 to 35 with type 1 diabetes.

CDR3 nucleotide sequence: TGTGCCTGGAGTAGTCAGGGTGGCGAAAAACTGTTTTTT. This gives the protein CAWSSQGGEKLFF. The V gene is TRBV30, the J gene TRBJ1-4, with D possibly TRBD1 on 5 matching bases. CDR1 is GTSNPN, CDR2 SVGIG, per germline (reference sequence). Trimming shortened V by 2 bases and J by 8 bases, and 12 bases separated the two germline ends. The CDR3 extends over 13 amino acids.

This clone has just a few counts. The chain carries TRBV13 and TRBJ2-3; D call uncertain. Trimming took off 0 bases at V and 8 bases at J, with 15 bases between the two ends. Germline CDR1 PRHDT, CDR2 FYEKMQ (reference sequence). The CDR3 is 15 amino acids. CDR3 bases: TGTGCCAGCAGCTTAGGGACCGAAGACTCGGGTACGCAGTATTTT. This codes for CASSLGTEDSGTQYF.

This chain joins TRBV11-3 and TRBJ2-1; D not certain. This CDR3 contains 15 residues. CDR1 is SGHNT, CDR2 YENEEA, per germline. Trimming took 3 bases from V and 5 from J, leaving 14 bases between them. The CDR3 protein is CASSFARISNNEQFF. The CDR3, as DNA: TGTGCCAGCAGCTTCGCACGAATTAGCAACAATGAGCAGTTCTTC. Variable domain in full (rest from reference TRBV11-3 and TRBJ2-1): EAGVVQSPRYKIIEKKQPVAFWCNPISGHNTLYWYLQNLGQGPELLIRYENEEAVDDSQLPKDRFSAERLKGVDSTLKIQPAELGDSAVYLCASSFARISNNEQFFGPGTRLTVL.

In regard to this clone: One end of the junction varies from germline; a read error may be responsible. The chain has TRBV15 and TRBJ2-4; 8 nucleotides line up with TRBD1. The CDR3 spans 12 residues. Germline V gene sequence: CDR1 LNHNV, CDR2 YYDKDF (reference sequence). The CDR3 sequence: CATSRRQGFRLF. The CDR3 region has the DNA TGTGCCACCAGCAGAAGACAGGGGTTCCGTCTCTTC.

In this sample, this clone turned up a few times. The chain is built from TRBV27 and TRBJ2-1, with 12 bases fitting TRBD2. The V segment lost 5 bases and the J segment 5 bases; nucleotides outside the gene matches: 13. The CDR3 runs 18 residues. CDR1 and CDR2 (germline): MNHEY, SMNVEV (reference sequence). CDR3 bases: TGTGCCAGCAGTCCCTCCGGCCAGACTAGCGGGGGAAACAATGAGCAGTTCTTC. Translation: CASSPSGQTSGGNNEQFF.

The V and J genes are TRBV14 and TRBJ2-7; TRBD1 matches 7 bases. V was pared by 1 base and J by 1 base, with 10 bases of the junction left unmatched. The V gene's germline CDR1 is SGHDN and CDR2 FVKESK. This CDR3 contains 17 residues. The CDR3 bases are TGTGCCAGCAGCCAAGCCCCAGGGGGTTCCGGATCCTACGAGCAGTACTTC. This gives the protein CASSQAPGGSGSYEQYF.

The chain employs TRBV5-1 and TRBJ2-1; TRBD2 matches 8 bases. Germline V gene lookup returns CDR1 SGHRS and CDR2 YFSETQ. Trimming at V came to 1 base and at J to 3 bases, leaving 3 bases not matched to a gene. CDR3 length equals 15 residues. The CDR3 DNA reads TGCGCCAGCAGCTTGATTAGCGGGGACTACAATGAGCAGTTCTTC. Its protein is CASSLISGDYNEQFF. Filled out from reference TRBV5-1 and TRBJ2-1, the complete variable domain reads KAGVTQTPRYLIKTRGQQVTLSCSPISGHRSVSWYQQTPGQGLQFLFEYFSETQRNKGNFPGRFSGRQFSNSRSEMNVSTLELGDSALYLCASSLISGDYNEQFFGPGTRLTVL.

This clone was detected a few times. This chain links TRBV2 with TRBJ2-1; 10 bases match TRBD2. CDR3 length equals 15 residues. J lost 4 bases, V lost 4 bases, and 4 bases had no gene match. Per germline, CDR1 SNHLY and CDR2 FYNNEI. CDR3 in amino acids: CASSVGSGGYNEQFF. CDR3 nucleotides: TGTGCCAGCAGTGTTGGTAGCGGGGGGTACAATGAGCAGTTCTTC.

The chain uses TRBV7-2 and TRBJ2-3; unclear D gene. Trimming took off 1 base at V and 3 bases at J, with 5 bases between the two ends. CDR1 SGHTA and CDR2 FQGNSA come from the germline V gene. The CDR3 has 13 amino acids. CDR3 in DNA: TGTGCCAGCAGCTTAGACAGAACAGATACGCAGTATTTT. Translated, it gives CASSLDRTDTQYF.

This clone was counted only a few times. V is TRBV5-4 and J is TRBJ2-5; 7 bases match TRBD2. With V trimmed by 3 bases and J by 2 bases, 10 bases remained unmatched. Germline assignment: CDR1 SGHNT and CDR2 YYREEE (reference sequence). This CDR3 has 16 residues. The CDR3 nucleotides are TGTGCCAGCAGCTCCACCCTAGCGGAAACACAAGAGACCCAGTACTTC. Translation: CASSSTLAETQETQYF.

The J gene is TRBJ1-2, the V gene TRBV6-6; 7 nucleotides agree with TRBD1. Looked up from germline, CDR1 is MNHNY and CDR2 is SVGAGI (reference sequence). The CDR3 is 15 residues long. Germline trimming cut 7 bases from V and 0 bases from J; bases unmatched to any gene: 8. The CDR3 nucleotides are TGTGCCAGCATGGGATCGGGACAGTCTAACTATGGCTACACCTTC. Translating gives CASMGSGQSNYGYTF.

This clone was seen a handful of times. The rearrangement uses TRBV28 and TRBJ2-1; 9 bases line up with TRBD2. The V segment lost 4 bases and the J segment 8 bases; nucleotides outside the gene matches: 12. This CDR3 has 16 amino acids. The V gene's germline CDR1 is MDHEN and CDR2 SYDVKM. The CDR3 DNA follows: TGTGCCAGCAGTTCCCTTAGCGGGAGCTCTGGCGATGAGCAGTTCTTC. This gives the protein CASSSLSGSSGDEQFF.

In its sample, this clone was seen a few times. CDR3: CASSARGVGETQYF. The CDR3, as DNA: TGTGCCAGCAGCGCGCGGGGGGTTGGGGAGACCCAGTACTTC. The V call is TRBV9, the J call TRBJ2-5; 8 bases are shared with TRBD2. Germline CDR1 is SGDLS and CDR2 is YYNGEE. The CDR3 has 14 residues. After removal of 3 bases from V and 5 bases from J, the junction contained 6 bases not matched to a gene.

The chain recombines TRBV11-2 with TRBJ2-3; D is ambiguous. The CDR3 spans 13 residues. Looked up from germline, CDR1 is SGHAT and CDR2 is FQNNGV. Trimming shortened V by 1 base and J by 3 bases, and 5 bases separated the two germline ends. The CDR3: CASSLAYTDTQYF. The CDR3 region has the DNA TGTGCCAGCAGCTTAGCCTATACAGATACGCAGTATTTT.

This rearrangement joins TRBV30 to TRBJ1-5; D possibly corresponds to TRBD1 (5 bases). Germline V gives CDR1 GTSNPN, CDR2 SVGIG (reference sequence). V lost 0 bases and J lost 6, with 6 bases in between. The CDR3 spans 12 residues. CDR3 sequence: CAWSVRGQPQHF. As DNA, the CDR3 is TGTGCCTGGAGTGTAAGGGGTCAGCCCCAGCATTTT.

This clone was picked up many times. CDR3 DNA: TGCAGCGTCTCACTAGCTGCAGATACGCAGTATTTT. Translating it yields CSVSLAADTQYF. The rearrangement joins TRBV29-1 to TRBJ2-3, with TRBD2 as a possible D gene (6 bases). The CDR3 extends over 12 amino acids. Germline V lookup: CDR1 SQVTM, CDR2 ANQGSEA. V was cut by 6 bases and J by 4 bases, with 11 bases left in between.

The rearrangement uses TRBV27 and TRBJ2-7; 9 nucleotides align to TRBD2. Trimming cost V 2 bases and J 2 bases; bases outside gene matches: 7. The CDR3 is 16 residues long. CDR1 is MNHEY, CDR2 SMNVEV, per germline (reference sequence). The CDR3, as DNA: TGTGCCAGCAGTTTAATATCGGCTAGCGGGACCTACGAGCAGTACTTC. It yields the protein CASSLISASGTYEQYF.

The gene calls are TRBV7-2 and TRBJ2-7; 7 nucleotides line up with TRBD1. The germline V gene encodes CDR1 SGHTA and CDR2 FQGNSA. The junction had 6 bases not matched to a gene; V was cut back by 4 bases and J by 0 bases. The length of the CDR3 is 15 residues. The CDR3 DNA reads as TGTGCCAGCAGCTCCCGAGGGGACAGCTCCTACGAGCAGTACTTC. Protein product: CASSSRGDSSYEQYF. The whole variable domain, filled in from reference TRBV7-2 and TRBJ2-7, reads GAGVSQSPSNKVTEKGKDVELRCDPISGHTALYWYRQSLGQGLEFLIYFQGNSAPDKSGLPSDRFSAERTGGSVSTLTIQRTQQEDSAVYLCASSSRGDSSYEQYFGPGTRLTVT.

The CDR3: CASTITGSTEAFF. Here the CDR3 DNA reads TGCGCCAGCACCATTACGGGTAGCACTGAAGCTTTCTTT. The chain uses TRBV5-1 and TRBJ1-1; D unclear. Between the trimmed V and J ends, which lost 6 bases and 4 bases, there was a span of 13 bases. From germline, CDR1 is SGHRS and CDR2 YFSETQ. This CDR3 region has 13 residues.

The sample holds a few counts of this clone. The rearrangement links TRBV10-3 to TRBJ1-5; D is undetermined. The CDR3 is 12 amino acids. Germline CDR1 is ENHRY and CDR2 is SYGVKD. The V gene lost 3 bases and the J gene lost 4 bases, with 4 bases spanning the gap. CDR3 coding DNA: TGTGCCATCAGTGACAGGAATCAGCCCCAGCATTTT. Protein: CAISDRNQPQHF.

This clone was seen more than once but under ten times. The V gene is TRBV30, the J gene TRBJ2-5; 8 bases are a match to TRBD1. With V trimmed by 0 bases and J by 4 bases, 7 bases remained unmatched. In germline, CDR1 is GTSNPN, CDR2 SVGIG (reference sequence). The CDR3 is 15 residues long. CDR3 protein: CAWSVQGARGETQYF. In nucleotides, the CDR3 is TGTGCCTGGAGTGTTCAGGGGGCGAGGGGAGAGACCCAGTACTTC.

The chain combines TRBV27 with TRBJ2-7, with D possibly matching TRBD1 (5 bases). This CDR3 has 15 amino acids. Trimming shortened V by 6 bases and J by 2 bases, and 17 bases separated the two germline ends. Germline V gene data show CDR1 as MNHEY and CDR2 as SMNVEV (reference sequence). As DNA, the CDR3 is TGTGCCAGCAGCGGTGGGGCAGGGTGGGCCTACGAGCAGTACTTC. It specifies CASSGGAGWAYEQYF.

The V and J genes are TRBV4-3 and TRBJ2-7; 14 bases align to TRBD2. The CDR3 runs 17 residues. Germline V gives CDR1 LGHNA, CDR2 YSLEER. Trimming cost V 3 bases and J 0 bases; bases outside gene matches: 4. The CDR3 here is CASSQGLAGAPSYEQYF. Here the CDR3 DNA reads TGCGCCAGCAGCCAGGGACTAGCGGGAGCCCCCTCCTACGAGCAGTACTTC.